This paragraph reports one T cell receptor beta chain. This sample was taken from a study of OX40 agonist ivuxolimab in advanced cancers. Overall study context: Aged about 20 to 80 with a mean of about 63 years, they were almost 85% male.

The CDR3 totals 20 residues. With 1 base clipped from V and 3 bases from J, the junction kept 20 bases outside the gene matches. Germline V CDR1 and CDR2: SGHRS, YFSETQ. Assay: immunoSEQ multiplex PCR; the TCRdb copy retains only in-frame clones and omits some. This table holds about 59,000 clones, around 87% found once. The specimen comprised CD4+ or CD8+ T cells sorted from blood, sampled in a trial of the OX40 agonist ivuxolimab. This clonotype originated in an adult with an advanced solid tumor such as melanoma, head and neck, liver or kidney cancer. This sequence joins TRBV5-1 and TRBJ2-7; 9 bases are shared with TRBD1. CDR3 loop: CASSLLLGQGVTLQIYEQYF. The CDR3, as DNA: TGCGCCAGCAGCTTGTTGTTGGGACAGGGAGTGACCTTGCAGATCTACGAGCAGTACTTC.